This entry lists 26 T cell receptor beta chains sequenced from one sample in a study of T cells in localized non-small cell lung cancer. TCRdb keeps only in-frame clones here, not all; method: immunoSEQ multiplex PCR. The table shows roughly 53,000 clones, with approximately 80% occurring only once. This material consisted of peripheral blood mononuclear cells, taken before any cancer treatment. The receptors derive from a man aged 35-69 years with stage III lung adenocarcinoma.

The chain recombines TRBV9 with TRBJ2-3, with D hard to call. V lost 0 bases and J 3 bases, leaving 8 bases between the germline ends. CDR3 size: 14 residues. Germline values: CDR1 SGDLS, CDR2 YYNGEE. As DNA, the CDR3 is TGTGCCAGCAGCGTAGACACATTAACAGATACGCAGTATTTT. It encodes CASSVDTLTDTQYF. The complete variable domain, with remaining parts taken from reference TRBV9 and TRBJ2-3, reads DSGVTQTPKHLITATGQRVTLRCSPRSGDLSVYWYQQSLDQGLQFLIQYYNGEERAKGNILERFSAQQFPDLHSELNLSSLELGDSALYFCASSVDTLTDTQYFGPGTRLTVL.

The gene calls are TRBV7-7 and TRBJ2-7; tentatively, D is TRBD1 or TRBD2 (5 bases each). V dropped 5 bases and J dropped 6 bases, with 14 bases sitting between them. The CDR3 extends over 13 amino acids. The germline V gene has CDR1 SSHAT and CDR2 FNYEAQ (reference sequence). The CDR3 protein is CASSKGHGLEQYF. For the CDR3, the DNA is TGTGCCAGCAGCAAGGGGCACGGACTCGAGCAGTACTTC. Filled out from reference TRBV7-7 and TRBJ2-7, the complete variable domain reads GAGVSQSPRYKVTKRGQDVTLRCDPISSHATLYWYQQALGQGPEFLTYFNYEAQPDKSGLPSDRFSAERPEGSISTLTIQRTEQRDSAMYRCASSKGHGLEQYFGPGTRLTVT.

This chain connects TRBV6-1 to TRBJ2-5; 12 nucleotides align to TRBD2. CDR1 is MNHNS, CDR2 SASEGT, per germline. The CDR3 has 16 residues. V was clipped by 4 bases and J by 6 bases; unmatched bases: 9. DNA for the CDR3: TGTGCCAGCAGTGCTGGGCTAGCGGGAGGGCGGAAGACCCAGTACTTC. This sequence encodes CASSAGLAGGRKTQYF.

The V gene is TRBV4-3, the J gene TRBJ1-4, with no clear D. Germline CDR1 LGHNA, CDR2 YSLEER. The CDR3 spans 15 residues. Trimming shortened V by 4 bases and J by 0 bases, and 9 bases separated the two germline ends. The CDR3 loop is CASSRRMTTNEKLFF. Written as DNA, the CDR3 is TGCGCCAGCAGCCGCCGAATGACAACTAATGAAAAACTGTTTTTT.

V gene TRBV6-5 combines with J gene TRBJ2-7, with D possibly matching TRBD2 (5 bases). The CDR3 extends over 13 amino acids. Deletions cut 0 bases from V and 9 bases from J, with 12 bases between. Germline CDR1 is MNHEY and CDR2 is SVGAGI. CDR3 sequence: CASSYSDFAAQYF. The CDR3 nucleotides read TGTGCCAGCAGTTACTCGGACTTTGCAGCGCAGTACTTC.

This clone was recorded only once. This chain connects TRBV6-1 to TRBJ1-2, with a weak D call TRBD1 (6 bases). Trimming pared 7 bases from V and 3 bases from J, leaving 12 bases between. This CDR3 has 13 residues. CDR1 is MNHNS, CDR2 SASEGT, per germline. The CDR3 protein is CASTHRDHYGYTF. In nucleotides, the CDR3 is TGTGCCAGCACTCACAGGGATCACTATGGCTACACCTTC.

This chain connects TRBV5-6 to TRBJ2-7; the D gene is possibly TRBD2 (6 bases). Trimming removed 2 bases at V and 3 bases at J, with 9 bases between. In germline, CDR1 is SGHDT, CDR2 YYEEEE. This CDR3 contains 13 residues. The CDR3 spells CASSFGGNYEQYF. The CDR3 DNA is TGTGCCAGCAGCTTTGGGGGGAACTACGAGCAGTACTTC.

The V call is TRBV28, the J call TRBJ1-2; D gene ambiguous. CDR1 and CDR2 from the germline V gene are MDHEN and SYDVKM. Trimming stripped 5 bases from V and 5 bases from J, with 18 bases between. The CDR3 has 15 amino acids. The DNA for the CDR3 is TGTGCCAGCAGTCCCTCTCCCAGGCCTCGGTATGGCTACACCTTC. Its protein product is CASSPSPRPRYGYTF.

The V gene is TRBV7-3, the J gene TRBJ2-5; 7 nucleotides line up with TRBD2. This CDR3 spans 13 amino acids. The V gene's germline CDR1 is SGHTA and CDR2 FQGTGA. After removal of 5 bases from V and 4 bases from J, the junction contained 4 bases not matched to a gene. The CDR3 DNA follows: TGTGCCAGCAGCCTGACTAGCCGAGAGACCCAGTACTTC. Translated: CASSLTSRETQYF.

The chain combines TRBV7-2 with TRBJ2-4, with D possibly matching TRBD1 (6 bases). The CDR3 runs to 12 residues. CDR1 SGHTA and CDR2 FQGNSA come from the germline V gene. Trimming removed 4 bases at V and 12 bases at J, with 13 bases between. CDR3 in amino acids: CASSYFRGAQYF. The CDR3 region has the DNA TGTGCCAGCAGCTACTTCAGGGGCGCTCAGTACTTC.

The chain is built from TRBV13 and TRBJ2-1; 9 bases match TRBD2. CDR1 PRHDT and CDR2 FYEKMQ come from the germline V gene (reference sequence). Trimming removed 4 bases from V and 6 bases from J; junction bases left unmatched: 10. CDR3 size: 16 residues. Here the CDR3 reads CASSSILAGESNEQFF. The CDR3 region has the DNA TGTGCCAGCAGCTCAATATTAGCGGGAGAGAGCAATGAGCAGTTCTTC.

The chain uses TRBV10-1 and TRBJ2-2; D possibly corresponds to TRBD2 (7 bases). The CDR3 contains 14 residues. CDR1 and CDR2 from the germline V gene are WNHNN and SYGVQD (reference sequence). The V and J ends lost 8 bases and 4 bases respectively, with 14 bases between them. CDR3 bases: TGCGCCAGCGGGATGGGAGGGGGCACCGGGGAGCTGTTTTTT. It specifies CASGMGGGTGELFF.

CDR3 bases: TGTGCCAGCAACCCCCACCCAGGGGGCGATACTGAAGCTTTCTTT. The encoded protein is CASNPHPGGDTEAFF. The chain employs TRBV7-9 and TRBJ1-1; TRBD1 matches 8 bases. The length of the CDR3 is 15 residues. V was clipped by 7 bases and J by 5 bases; unmatched bases: 12. The germline gives CDR1 SEHNR, CDR2 FQNEAQ (reference sequence).

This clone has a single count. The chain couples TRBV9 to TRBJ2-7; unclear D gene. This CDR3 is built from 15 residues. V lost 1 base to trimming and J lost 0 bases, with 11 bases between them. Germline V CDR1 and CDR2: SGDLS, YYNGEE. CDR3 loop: CASSVSPSYSYEQYF. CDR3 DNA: TGTGCCAGCAGCGTATCCCCGAGTTACTCCTACGAGCAGTACTTC.

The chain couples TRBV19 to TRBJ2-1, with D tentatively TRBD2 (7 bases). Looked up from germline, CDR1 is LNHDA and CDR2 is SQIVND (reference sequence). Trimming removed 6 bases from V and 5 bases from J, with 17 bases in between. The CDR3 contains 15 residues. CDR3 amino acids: CASSPQGTIDNEQFF. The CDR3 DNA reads TGTGCCAGTAGCCCTCAGGGGACTATAGACAATGAGCAGTTCTTC.

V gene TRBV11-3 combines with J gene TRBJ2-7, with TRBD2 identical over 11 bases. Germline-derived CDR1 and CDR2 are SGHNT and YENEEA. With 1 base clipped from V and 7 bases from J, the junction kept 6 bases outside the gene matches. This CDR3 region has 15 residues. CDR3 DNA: TGTGCCAGCAGCTTAGGGGGTAGCGGGAGGGGAGAGCAGTACTTC. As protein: CASSLGGSGRGEQYF.

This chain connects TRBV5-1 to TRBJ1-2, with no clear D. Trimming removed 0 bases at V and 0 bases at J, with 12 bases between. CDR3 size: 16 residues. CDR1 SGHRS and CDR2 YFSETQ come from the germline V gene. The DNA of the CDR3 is TGCGCCAGCAGCTTGGGGCCACAAGGGACTAACTATGGCTACACCTTC. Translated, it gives CASSLGPQGTNYGYTF. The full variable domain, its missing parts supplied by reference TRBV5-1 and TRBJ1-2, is KAGVTQTPRYLIKTRGQQVTLSCSPISGHRSVSWYQQTPGQGLQFLFEYFSETQRNKGNFPGRFSGRQFSNSRSEMNVSTLELGDSALYLCASSLGPQGTNYGYTFGSGTRLTVV.

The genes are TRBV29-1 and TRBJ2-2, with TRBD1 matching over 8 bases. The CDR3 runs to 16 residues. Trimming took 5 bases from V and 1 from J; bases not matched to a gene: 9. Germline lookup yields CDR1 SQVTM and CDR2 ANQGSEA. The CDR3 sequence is CSVLGVTGVNTGELFF. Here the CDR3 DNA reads TGCAGCGTTTTGGGGGTGACAGGGGTGAACACCGGGGAGCTGTTTTTT.

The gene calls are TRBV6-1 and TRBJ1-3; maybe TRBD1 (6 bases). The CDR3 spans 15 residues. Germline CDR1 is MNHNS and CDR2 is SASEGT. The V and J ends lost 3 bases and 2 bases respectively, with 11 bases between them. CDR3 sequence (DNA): TGTGCCAGCAGTGAGGCGGCAGGGGCTGGAAACACCATATATTTT. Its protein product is CASSEAAGAGNTIYF.

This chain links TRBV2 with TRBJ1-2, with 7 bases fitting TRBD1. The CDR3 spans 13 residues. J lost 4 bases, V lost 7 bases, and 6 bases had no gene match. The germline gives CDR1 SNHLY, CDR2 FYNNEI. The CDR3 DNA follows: TGTGCCAGCATTGGGACAGTCCTCTATGGCTACACCTTC. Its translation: CASIGTVLYGYTF.

In nucleotides, the CDR3 is TGTGCCAGCAGTTCCACAGGGTTCGGGCTCAGCTACACCTTC. The encoded protein is CASSSTGFGLSYTF. The chain carries TRBV6-5 and TRBJ1-2, with a possible D match to TRBD1 (6 bases). The V gene lost 4 bases and the J gene lost 9 bases, with 18 bases spanning the gap. Looked up from germline, CDR1 is MNHEY and CDR2 is SVGAGI. The CDR3 length is 14 residues.

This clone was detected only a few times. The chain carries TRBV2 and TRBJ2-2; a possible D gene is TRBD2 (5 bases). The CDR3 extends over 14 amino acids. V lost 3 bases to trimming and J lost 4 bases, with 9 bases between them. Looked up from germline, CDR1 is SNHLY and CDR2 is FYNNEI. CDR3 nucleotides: TGTGCCAGCAGTGAGCAGGCGGGCACCGGGGAGCTGTTTTTT. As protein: CASSEQAGTGELFF.

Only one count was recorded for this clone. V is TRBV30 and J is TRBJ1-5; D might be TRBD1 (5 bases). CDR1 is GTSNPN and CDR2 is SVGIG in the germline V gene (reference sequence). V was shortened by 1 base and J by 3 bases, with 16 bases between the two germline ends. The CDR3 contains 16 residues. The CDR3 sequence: CAWSAPGGGDNQPQHF. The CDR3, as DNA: TGTGCCTGGAGTGCCCCCGGGGGGGGTGACAATCAGCCCCAGCATTTT.

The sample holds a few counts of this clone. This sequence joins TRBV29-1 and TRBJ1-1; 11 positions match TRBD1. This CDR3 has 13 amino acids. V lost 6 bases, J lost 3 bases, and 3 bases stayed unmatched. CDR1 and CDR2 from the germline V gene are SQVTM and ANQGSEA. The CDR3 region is CSVRGQGDTEAFF. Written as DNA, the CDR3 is TGCAGCGTGCGGGGACAGGGGGACACTGAAGCTTTCTTT.

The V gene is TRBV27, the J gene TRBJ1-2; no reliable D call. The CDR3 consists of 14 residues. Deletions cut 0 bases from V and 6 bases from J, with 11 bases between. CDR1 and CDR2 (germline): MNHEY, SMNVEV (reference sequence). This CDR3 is CASSLSRSDNGYTF. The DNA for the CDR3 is TGTGCCAGCAGTTTATCGAGGAGTGATAATGGCTACACCTTC.

The DNA of the CDR3 is TGTGCCAGCAGCCAAGAGGGCAGGGCCTTTGGCTACACCTTC. Translation gives CASSQEGRAFGYTF. The J gene is TRBJ1-2, the V gene TRBV5-4; the D gene is possibly TRBD1 (5 bases). The V gene's germline CDR1 is SGHNT and CDR2 YYREEE (reference sequence). V was pared by 4 bases and J by 7 bases, with 17 bases between. The CDR3 covers 14 residues. The variable domain in full, completed from reference TRBV5-4 and TRBJ1-2, reads ETGVTQSPTHLIKTRGQQVTLRCSSQSGHNTVSWYQQALGQGPQFIFQYYREEENGRGNFPPRFSGLQFPNYSSELNVNALELDDSALYLCASSQEGRAFGYTFGSGTRLTVV.